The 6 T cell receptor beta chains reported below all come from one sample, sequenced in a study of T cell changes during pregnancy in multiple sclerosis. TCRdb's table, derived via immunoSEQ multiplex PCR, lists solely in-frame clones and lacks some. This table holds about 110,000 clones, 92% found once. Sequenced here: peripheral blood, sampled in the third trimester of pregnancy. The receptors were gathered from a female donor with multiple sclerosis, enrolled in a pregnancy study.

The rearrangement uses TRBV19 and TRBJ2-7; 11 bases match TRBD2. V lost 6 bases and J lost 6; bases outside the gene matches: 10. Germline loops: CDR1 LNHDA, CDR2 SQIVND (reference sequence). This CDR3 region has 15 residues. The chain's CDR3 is CASRPQTSGTGEQYF. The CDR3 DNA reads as TGTGCCAGTAGGCCCCAGACTAGCGGGACGGGCGAGCAGTACTTC. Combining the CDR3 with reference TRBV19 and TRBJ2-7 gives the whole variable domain DGGITQSPKYLFRKEGQNVTLSCEQNLNHDAMYWYRQDPGQGLRLIYYSQIVNDFQKGDIAEGYSVSREKKESFPLTVTSAQKNPTAFYLCASRPQTSGTGEQYFGPGTRLTVT.

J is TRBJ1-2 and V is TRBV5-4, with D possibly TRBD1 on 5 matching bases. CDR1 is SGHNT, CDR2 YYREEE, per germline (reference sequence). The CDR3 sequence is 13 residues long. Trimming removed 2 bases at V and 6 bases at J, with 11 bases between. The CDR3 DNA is TGTGCCAGCAGCTTTGGGGGGGAGGATGGCTACACCTTC. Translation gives CASSFGGEDGYTF.

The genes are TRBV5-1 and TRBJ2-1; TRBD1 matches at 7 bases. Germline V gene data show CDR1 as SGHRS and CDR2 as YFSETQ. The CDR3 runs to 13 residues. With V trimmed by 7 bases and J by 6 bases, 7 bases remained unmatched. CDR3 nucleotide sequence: TGCGCCAGCTCCCCCCGACAGGGCAATGAGCAGTTCTTC. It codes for CASSPRQGNEQFF. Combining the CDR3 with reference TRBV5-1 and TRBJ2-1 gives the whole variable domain KAGVTQTPRYLIKTRGQQVTLSCSPISGHRSVSWYQQTPGQGLQFLFEYFSETQRNKGNFPGRFSGRQFSNSRSEMNVSTLELGDSALYLCASSPRQGNEQFFGPGTRLTVL.

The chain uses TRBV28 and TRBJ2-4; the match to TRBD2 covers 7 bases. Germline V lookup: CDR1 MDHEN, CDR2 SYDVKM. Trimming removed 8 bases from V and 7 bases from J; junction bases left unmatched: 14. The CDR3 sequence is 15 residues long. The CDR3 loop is CASGRSGGIPNIQYF. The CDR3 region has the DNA TGTGCCAGCGGGAGGTCGGGAGGCATTCCTAACATTCAGTACTTC.

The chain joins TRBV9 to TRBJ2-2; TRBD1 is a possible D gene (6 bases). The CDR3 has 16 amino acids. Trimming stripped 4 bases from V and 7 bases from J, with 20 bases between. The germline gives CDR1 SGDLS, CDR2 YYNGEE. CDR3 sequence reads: CASSPLGGSVIGELFF. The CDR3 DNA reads TGTGCCAGCAGCCCCCTAGGGGGATCGGTAATCGGGGAGCTGTTTTTT.

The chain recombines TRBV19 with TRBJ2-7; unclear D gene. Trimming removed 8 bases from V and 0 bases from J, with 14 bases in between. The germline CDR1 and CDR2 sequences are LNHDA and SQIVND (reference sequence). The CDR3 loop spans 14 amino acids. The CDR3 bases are TGTGCCAGTTCCAGTCAAGTTTTCTCCTACGAGCAGTACTTC. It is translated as CASSSQVFSYEQYF.